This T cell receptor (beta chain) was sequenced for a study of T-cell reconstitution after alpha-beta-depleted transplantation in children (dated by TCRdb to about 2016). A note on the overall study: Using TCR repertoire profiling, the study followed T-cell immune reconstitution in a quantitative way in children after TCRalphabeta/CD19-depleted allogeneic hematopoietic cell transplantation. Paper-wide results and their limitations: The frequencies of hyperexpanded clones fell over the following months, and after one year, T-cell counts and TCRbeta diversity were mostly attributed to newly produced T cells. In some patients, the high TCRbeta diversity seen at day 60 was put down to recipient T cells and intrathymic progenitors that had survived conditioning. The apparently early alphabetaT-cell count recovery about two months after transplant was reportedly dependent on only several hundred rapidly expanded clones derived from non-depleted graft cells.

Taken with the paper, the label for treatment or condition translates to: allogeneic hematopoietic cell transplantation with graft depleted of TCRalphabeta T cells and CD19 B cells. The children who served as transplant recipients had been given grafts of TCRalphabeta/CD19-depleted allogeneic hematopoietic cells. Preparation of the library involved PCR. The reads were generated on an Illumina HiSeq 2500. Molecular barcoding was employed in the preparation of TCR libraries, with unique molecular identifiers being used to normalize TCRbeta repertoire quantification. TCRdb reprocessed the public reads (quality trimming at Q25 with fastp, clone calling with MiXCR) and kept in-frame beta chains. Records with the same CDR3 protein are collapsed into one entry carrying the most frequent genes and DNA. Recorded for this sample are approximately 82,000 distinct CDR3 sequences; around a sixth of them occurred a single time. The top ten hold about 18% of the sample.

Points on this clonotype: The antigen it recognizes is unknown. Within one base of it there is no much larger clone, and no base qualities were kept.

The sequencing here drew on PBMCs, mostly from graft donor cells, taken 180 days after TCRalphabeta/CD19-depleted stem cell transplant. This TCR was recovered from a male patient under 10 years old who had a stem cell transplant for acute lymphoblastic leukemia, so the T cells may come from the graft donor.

The CDR3 here reads CASSLDRPPLRNEQYF. Read as DNA, the sequence is TGTGCCAGCAGCTTAGACAGACCGCCTTTACGGAACGAGCAGTACTTC. The V and J genes are TRBV11-2 and TRBJ2-7, with no D gene named confidently. CDR1 and CDR2 (SGHAT, FQNNGV) derive from the germline V gene. The CDR3 holds 16 amino acids from the cysteine to the phenylalanine. Only CDR3 DNA is held: 48 bases, read in frame from base 1. The junction carries 17 bases between V and J, which are trimmed by 0 bases and 5 bases respectively.